Included here is one TCR beta chain sequence, with context. The sample belongs to a study of blood T cell repertoires in COVID-19. Study summary: COVID-19 samples from acute and convalescent phases originated in the United States, Italy and Spain.

Donors in Cohort 3 who had recovered were those with two negative PCRs, healthcare professional clearance, or resolution of their symptoms. The authors' processing: Using reference gene primer amplification, nucleated cell counts were estimated. Profiling relied on immunoSEQ multiplex PCR, and the TCRdb table lists in-frame clones only, not all of them. The V and J calls and clone size were taken over from that table, and D and trimming were inferred from the DNA. This sample has approximately 450,000 clones, with 85% to 90% found just once. The origin of this receptor is a man aged 25 to 45 who had recovered from COVID-19. Sequences were obtained from PBMCs or T cells enriched from blood (not recorded which).

CDR3 in amino acids: CASSLGGGSLTEAFF. In nucleotides, the CDR3 is TGCGCCAGCAGCTTGGGTGGGGGCTCGCTCACTGAAGCTTTCTTT. V usage is TRBV5-1 and J usage is TRBJ1-1; D may be TRBD1 (6 bases). CDR1 and CDR2 (germline): SGHRS, YFSETQ. The CDR3 spans 15 residues. Trimming took 0 bases from V and 4 from J, leaving 13 bases between them.